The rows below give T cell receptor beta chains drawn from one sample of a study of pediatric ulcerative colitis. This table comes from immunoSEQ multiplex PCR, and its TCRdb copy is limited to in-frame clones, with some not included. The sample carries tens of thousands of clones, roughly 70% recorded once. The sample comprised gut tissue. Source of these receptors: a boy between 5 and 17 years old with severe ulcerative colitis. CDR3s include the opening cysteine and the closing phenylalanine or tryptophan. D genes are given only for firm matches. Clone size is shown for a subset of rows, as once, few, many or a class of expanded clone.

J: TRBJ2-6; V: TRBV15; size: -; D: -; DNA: TGTGCCACCAGCAGAGATATGATGGCTGGGGCCAACGTCCTGACTTTC; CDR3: CATSRDMMAGANVLTF
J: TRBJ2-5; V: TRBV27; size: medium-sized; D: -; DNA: TGTGCCAGCAGTTTAACAGGGATGGGTCAAGAGACCCAGTACTTC; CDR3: CASSLTGMGQETQYF
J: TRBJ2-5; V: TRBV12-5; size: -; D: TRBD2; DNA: TGTGCTAGTGGTCTCCAAGTGGGGGGGGAGACCCAGTACTTC; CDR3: CASGLQVGGETQYF
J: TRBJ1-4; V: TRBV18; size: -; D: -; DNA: TGTGCCAGCTCACCCCCCGTGAACGTTGGCGCAACTAATGAAAAACTGTTTTTT; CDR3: CASSPPVNVGATNEKLFF
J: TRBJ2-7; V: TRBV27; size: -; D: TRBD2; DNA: TGTGCCAGCAGTTTATTCCCCCGGGGAGGGGCTAACGAGCAGTACTTC; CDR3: CASSLFPRGGANEQYF
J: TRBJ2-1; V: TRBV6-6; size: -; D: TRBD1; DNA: TGTGCCAGCAGTTGGACAGGGTACAATGAGCAGTTCTTC; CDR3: CASSWTGYNEQFF
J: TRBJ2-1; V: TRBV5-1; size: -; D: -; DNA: TGCGCCAGCAGCTTGGGCGGGGGCAGTCCCTACAATGAGCAGTTCTTC; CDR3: CASSLGGGSPYNEQFF
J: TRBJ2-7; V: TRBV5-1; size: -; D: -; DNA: TGCGCCAGCAGCTTGGGACTAGGCTACGAGCAGTACTTC; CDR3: CASSLGLGYEQYF
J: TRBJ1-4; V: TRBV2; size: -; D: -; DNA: TGTGCCAGCAGTGAACTAGGGGGTCATGAAAAACTGTTTTTT; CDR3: CASSELGGHEKLFF
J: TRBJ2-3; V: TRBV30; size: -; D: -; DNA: TGTGCCTGGAGGGCGCATACGCAGTATTTT; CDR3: CAWRAHTQYF
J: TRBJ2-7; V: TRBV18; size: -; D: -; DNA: TGTGCCAGCTCACCAACTCTGGGACAAAGTGGGGGGCACCACGAGCAGTACTTC; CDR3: CASSPTLGQSGGHHEQYF
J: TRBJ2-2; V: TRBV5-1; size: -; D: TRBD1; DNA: TGCGCCAGCAGCTTTACCGGGACAGTGAACACCGGGGAGCTGTTTTTT; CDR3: CASSFTGTVNTGELFF
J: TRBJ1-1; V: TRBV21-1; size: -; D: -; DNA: TGTGCCAGCAGCAAATCGGGAGTGAACACTGAAGCTTTCTTT; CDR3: CASSKSGVNTEAFF
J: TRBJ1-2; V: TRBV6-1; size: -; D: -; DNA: TGTGCCACTACATCTCCAGGGGACGGCTACACCTTC; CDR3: CATTSPGDGYTF
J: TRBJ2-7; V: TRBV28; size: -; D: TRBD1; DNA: TGTGCCAGCAGATCCGGGACAGGGGTCGAGCAGTACTTC; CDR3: CASRSGTGVEQYF
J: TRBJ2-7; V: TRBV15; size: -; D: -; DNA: TGTGCCACCAGCACCCGAGGGGACGGACCCTACGAGCAGTACTTC; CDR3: CATSTRGDGPYEQYF
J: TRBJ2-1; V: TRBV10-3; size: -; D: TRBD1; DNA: TGTGCCATCAGTGCACCGGGACAGGGATCGATGAGCTCCTACAATGAGCAGTTCTTC; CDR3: CAISAPGQGSMSSYNEQFF
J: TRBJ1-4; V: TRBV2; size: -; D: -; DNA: TGTGCCAGCATCGAAAATAGCATGCGGGGTAATGAAAAACTGTTTTTT; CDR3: CASIENSMRGNEKLFF
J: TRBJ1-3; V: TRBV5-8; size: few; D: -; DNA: TGTGCCAGCAGCCCGGCGAGGGGATGGGGAAACACCATATATTTT; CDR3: CASSPARGWGNTIYF
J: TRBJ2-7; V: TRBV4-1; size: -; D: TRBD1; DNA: TGCGCCAGCAGCCAGCAGACAGGGTACGAGCAGTACTTC; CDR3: CASSQQTGYEQYF
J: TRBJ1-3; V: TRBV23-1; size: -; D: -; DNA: TGCGCCAGCAGTCAATACAGTCGGGGAAACACCATATATTTT; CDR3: CASSQYSRGNTIYF
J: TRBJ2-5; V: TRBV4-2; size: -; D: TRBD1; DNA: TGTGCCAGCAGCCAAGGCGGGACAGGGGGCCTGATCCAAGAGACCCAGTACTTC; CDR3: CASSQGGTGGLIQETQYF
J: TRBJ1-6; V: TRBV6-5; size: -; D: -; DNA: TGTGCCAGCAGGGTACAGGCGGAAAGTTATTCACCCCTCCACTTT; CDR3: CASRVQAESYSPLHF
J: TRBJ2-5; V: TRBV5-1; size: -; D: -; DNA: TGCGCCAGCAGCTTGGAGCCAGGGGGCGGGGGAGAGACCCAGTACTTC; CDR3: CASSLEPGGGGETQYF
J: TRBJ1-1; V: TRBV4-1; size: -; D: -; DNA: TGCGCCAGTTCTTCAGGGTTGGGGGTGAACACTGAAGCTTTCTTT; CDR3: CASSSGLGVNTEAFF
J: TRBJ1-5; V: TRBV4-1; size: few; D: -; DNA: TGCGCCAGCAGCCAAGATGTAACATTCAATCAGCCCCAGCATTTT; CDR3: CASSQDVTFNQPQHF
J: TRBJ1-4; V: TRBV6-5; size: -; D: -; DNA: TGTGCCAGCCGTTTTGGGACACAGAATGAAAAACTGTTTTTT; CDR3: CASRFGTQNEKLFF
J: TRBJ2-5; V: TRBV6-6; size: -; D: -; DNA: TGTGCCAGCAGTTACTCGAACCTAGGGTCCTCGGAGACCCAGTACTTC; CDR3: CASSYSNLGSSETQYF
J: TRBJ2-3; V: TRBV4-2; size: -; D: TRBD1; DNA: TGTGCCAGCAGCCAAGGGTACCAGGGGGCCAGCACAGATACGCAGTATTTT; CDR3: CASSQGYQGASTDTQYF
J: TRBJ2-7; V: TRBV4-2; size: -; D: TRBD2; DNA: TGTGCCAGCAGCCAAGAGTCGTTTCAGCGGGGGGGCCCAGTTTACGAGCAGTACTTC; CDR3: CASSQESFQRGGPVYEQYF
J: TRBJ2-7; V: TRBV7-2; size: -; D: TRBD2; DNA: TGTGCCAGCTCTCGGGGGGGCTACGAGCAGTACTTC; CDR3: CASSRGGYEQYF
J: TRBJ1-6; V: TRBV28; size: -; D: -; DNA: TGTGCCAGCAGTCCCCGATCAGTTGCCTATAATTCACCCCTCCACTTT; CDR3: CASSPRSVAYNSPLHF
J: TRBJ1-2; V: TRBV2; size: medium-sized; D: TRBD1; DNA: TGTGCCGGATCATGGACAGGCTCCTATGGCTACACCTTC; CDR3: CAGSWTGSYGYTF
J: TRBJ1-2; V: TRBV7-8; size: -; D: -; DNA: TGTGCCAGCAGCTCGGACAATTATGGCTACACCTTC; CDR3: CASSSDNYGYTF
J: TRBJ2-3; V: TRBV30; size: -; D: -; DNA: TGTGCCTTGTCCCGGAGAGGACCCACAGATACGCAGTATTTT; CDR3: CALSRRGPTDTQYF
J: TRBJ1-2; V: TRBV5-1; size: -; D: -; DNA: TGCGCCAGCAGCTTGGAAGTAAACTATGGCTACACCTTC; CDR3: CASSLEVNYGYTF
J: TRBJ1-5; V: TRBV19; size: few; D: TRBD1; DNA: TGTGCCAGTAGTTACGGGACAGATAGCAATCAGCCCCAGCATTTT; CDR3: CASSYGTDSNQPQHF
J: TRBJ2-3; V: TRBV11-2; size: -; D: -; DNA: TGTGCGCGGCTGGACGGTCTAGCAGTTGACACAGATACGCAGTATTTT; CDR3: CARLDGLAVDTDTQYF
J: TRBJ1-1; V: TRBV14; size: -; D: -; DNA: TGTGCCAGCAGCCAAGTAGCAGGCTCCGCTTTCTTT; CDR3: CASSQVAGSAFF
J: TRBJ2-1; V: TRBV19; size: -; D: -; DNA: TGTGCCAGTAGGGGAGTAGACTCTTACAATGAGCAGTTCTTC; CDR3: CASRGVDSYNEQFF
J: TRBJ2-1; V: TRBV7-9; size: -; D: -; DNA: TGTGCCAGCAGCTTTTATGAGGTCGATGAGCAGTTCTTC; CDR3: CASSFYEVDEQFF
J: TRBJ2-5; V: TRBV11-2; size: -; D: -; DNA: TGTGCCAGCAGCTTTGCGGGACGGATCGTGGAGACCCAGTACTTC; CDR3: CASSFAGRIVETQYF
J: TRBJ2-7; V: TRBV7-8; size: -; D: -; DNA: TGTGCCAGCAGCTTAGGAGCCGAGCAGTACTTC; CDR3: CASSLGAEQYF
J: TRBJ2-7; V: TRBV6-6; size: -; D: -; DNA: TGTGCCAGCAGTTACAACGGCTACGAGCAGTACTTC; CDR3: CASSYNGYEQYF
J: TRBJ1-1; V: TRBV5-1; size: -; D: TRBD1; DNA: TGCGCCAGCAGCCTTGGACAGGGTGGGAACACTGAAGCTTTCTTT; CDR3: CASSLGQGGNTEAFF
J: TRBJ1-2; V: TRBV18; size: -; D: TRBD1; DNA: TGTGCCAGCTCACCCAGGGACAGGGGATCCTATGGCTACACCTTC; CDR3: CASSPRDRGSYGYTF